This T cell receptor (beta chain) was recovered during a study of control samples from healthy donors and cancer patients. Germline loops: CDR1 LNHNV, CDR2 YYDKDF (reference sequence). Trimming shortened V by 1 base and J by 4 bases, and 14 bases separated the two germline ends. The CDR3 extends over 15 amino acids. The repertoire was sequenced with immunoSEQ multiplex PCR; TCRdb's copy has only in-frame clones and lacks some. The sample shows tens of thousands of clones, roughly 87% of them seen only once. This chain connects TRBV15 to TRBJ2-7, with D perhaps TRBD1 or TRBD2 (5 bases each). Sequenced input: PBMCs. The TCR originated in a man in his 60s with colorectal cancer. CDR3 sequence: CATSRALSEGYEQYF. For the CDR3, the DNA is TGTGCCACCAGCAGAGCCCTAAGCGAGGGGTACGAGCAGTACTTC.